The 15 T cell receptor beta chains below all came from one sample that was sequenced in a study of blood T cell repertoires in COVID-19. Only in-frame clones appear in the TCRdb table, and some are missing; sequencing was by immunoSEQ multiplex PCR. The table includes 380,000 or so clones, more than 70% detected once. The material sequenced was peripheral blood. These receptors all stem from a man aged 35 to 55 with acute or convalescent COVID-19.

The chain couples TRBV7-8 to TRBJ2-2, with D possibly matching TRBD1 (5 bases). Trimming shortened V by 7 bases and J by 5 bases, and 11 bases separated the two germline ends. In germline, CDR1 is SGHVS, CDR2 FQNEAQ. The CDR3 is made up of 13 amino acids. CDR3 coding DNA: TGTGCCAGCACCCTGACAGTAACCGGGGAGCTGTTTTTT. Protein sequence: CASTLTVTGELFF.

This clone has a single count. CDR3 DNA sequence: TGTGCCAGCAGTTGGGCCCCGAGCACTGAAGCTTTCTTT. Its translation is CASSWAPSTEAFF. The chain recombines TRBV27 with TRBJ1-1; no firm D call. Trimming removed 4 bases at V and 4 bases at J, with 10 bases between. The germline V gene encodes CDR1 MNHEY and CDR2 SMNVEV (reference sequence). This CDR3 region has 13 residues.

CDR3 bases: TGTGCCACCAGTCCATCCAACTATGGCTACACCTTC. Encoded protein: CATSPSNYGYTF. This rearrangement joins TRBV24-1 to TRBJ1-2, with D unresolved. V was cut by 6 bases and J by 2 bases, with 6 bases left in between. The CDR3 has 12 amino acids. Germline lookup yields CDR1 KGHDR and CDR2 SFDVKD.

The V gene is TRBV6-6, the J gene TRBJ1-2; D perhaps matches TRBD1 (5 bases). Germline CDR1 is MNHNY and CDR2 is SVGAGI (reference sequence). Trimming pared 2 bases from V and 4 bases from J, leaving 11 bases between. The CDR3 sequence is 14 residues long. The CDR3 loop reads CASSYGQGFYGYTF. The DNA for the CDR3 is TGTGCCAGCAGTTACGGTCAGGGTTTCTATGGCTACACCTTC.

This clone came up a few times. This chain links TRBV3-1 (or the pseudogene TRBV3-2) with TRBJ2-1, with a weak D call TRBD2 (5 bases). Trimming removed 0 bases from V and 4 bases from J, with 10 bases in between. The germline CDR1 and CDR2 sequences are LGHDT and YNNKEL (reference sequence). The CDR3 spans 15 residues. CDR3 sequence reads: CASSQDTGIYNEQFF. The CDR3 DNA is TGTGCCAGCAGCCAAGATACGGGAATTTACAATGAGCAGTTCTTC.

The chain couples TRBV28 to TRBJ1-3, with D tentatively TRBD1 (6 bases). CDR1 and CDR2 from the germline V gene are MDHEN and SYDVKM. Trimming removed 10 bases at V and 2 bases at J, with 15 bases between. The CDR3 extends over 14 amino acids. The CDR3 is CATSTGIAGNTIYF. CDR3 DNA sequence: TGTGCCACCTCTACAGGGATTGCTGGAAACACCATATATTTT. The full variable domain, rest sourced from reference TRBV28 and TRBJ1-3, is DVKVTQSSRYLVKRTGEKVFLECVQDMDHENMFWYRQDPGLGLRLIYFSYDVKMKEKGDIPEGYSVSREKKERFSLILESASTNQTSMYLCATSTGIAGNTIYFGEGSWLTVV.

For the CDR3, the DNA is TGTGCCAGCAGTGAATATAGCGGGGGGGCCAAAAACATTCAGTACTTC. Translated, it gives CASSEYSGGAKNIQYF. The chain is built from TRBV25-1 and TRBJ2-4, with 10 bases lining up with TRBD2. CDR1 and CDR2 (germline): MGHDK, SYGVNS. Trimming removed 0 bases from V and 1 base from J; junction bases left unmatched: 0. There are 16 residues in the CDR3.

The chain employs TRBV11-3 and TRBJ2-1, with D maybe TRBD1 (5 bases). Germline V gene data show CDR1 as SGHNT and CDR2 as YENEEA. The V end lost 5 bases, the J end lost 0 bases, and 11 bases lay between the germline ends. This CDR3 has 15 amino acids. The CDR3 bases are TGTGCCAGCAGCCGAACAGGAGACTCCTACAATGAGCAGTTCTTC. Translating gives CASSRTGDSYNEQFF.

This chain connects TRBV11-2 to TRBJ2-5; 7 bases align to TRBD1. The germline V gene encodes CDR1 SGHAT and CDR2 FQNNGV. V was clipped by 4 bases and J by 3 bases; unmatched bases: 5. The CDR3 extends over 14 amino acids. In DNA, the CDR3 is TGTGCCAGCAGCTCAGGAGACAGGGAAGAGACCCAGTACTTC. Translation gives CASSSGDREETQYF.

The V call is TRBV5-4, the J call TRBJ2-1; weak D call: TRBD1 (5 bases). CDR3 size: 14 residues. The V and J ends lost 0 bases and 3 bases respectively, with 7 bases between them. Germline-derived CDR1 and CDR2 are SGHNT and YYREEE (reference sequence). This CDR3 reads CASSLAQGYNEQFF. The CDR3 coding sequence is TGTGCCAGCAGCTTGGCCCAGGGCTACAATGAGCAGTTCTTC.

The chain joins TRBV6-5 to TRBJ2-5; the D is unclear. The CDR3 extends over 15 amino acids. The V gene's germline CDR1 is MNHEY and CDR2 SVGAGI. Trimming pared 2 bases from V and 5 bases from J, leaving 15 bases between. CDR3 in DNA: TGTGCCAGCAGTTACCAACGCGGCCTTTGGGAGACCCAGTACTTC. Translated, it gives CASSYQRGLWETQYF.

The chain uses TRBV28 and TRBJ1-2, with TRBD1 as a possible D gene (5 bases). The CDR3 runs 12 residues. The germline CDR1 and CDR2 sequences are MDHEN and SYDVKM. V was clipped by 5 bases and J by 7 bases, with 11 bases between them. Here the CDR3 reads CASSRGAGGYTF. The DNA of the CDR3 is TGTGCCAGCAGTAGGGGCGCAGGTGGCTACACCTTC.

The chain joins TRBV5-1 to TRBJ1-1, with 8 bases that match TRBD1. J lost 5 bases, V lost 3 bases, and 9 bases had no gene match. CDR3 length: 15 residues. Germline CDR1 reads SGHRS; CDR2 reads YFSETQ. CDR3 residues: CASSSDGQGVTEAFF. The CDR3 bases are TGCGCCAGCAGCTCAGACGGACAGGGTGTTACTGAAGCTTTCTTT. The variable domain in full, completed from reference TRBV5-1 and TRBJ1-1, reads KAGVTQTPRYLIKTRGQQVTLSCSPISGHRSVSWYQQTPGQGLQFLFEYFSETQRNKGNFPGRFSGRQFSNSRSEMNVSTLELGDSALYLCASSSDGQGVTEAFFGQGTRLTVV.

The genes are TRBV20-1 and TRBJ1-2, with 7 bases lining up with TRBD1. CDR1 is DFQATT and CDR2 is SNEGSKA in the germline V gene (reference sequence). The CDR3 runs 13 residues. V lost 3 bases and J lost 8; bases outside the gene matches: 9. The CDR3 loop reads CSASVITGEGYTF. For the CDR3, the DNA is TGCAGTGCTAGTGTTATAACAGGGGAGGGCTACACCTTC.

A few counts support this clone. V usage is TRBV27 and J usage is TRBJ2-3, with 11 bases matching TRBD2. Germline CDR1 is MNHEY and CDR2 is SMNVEV (reference sequence). With 4 bases clipped from V and 5 bases from J, the junction kept 23 bases outside the gene matches. The length of the CDR3 is 21 residues. CDR3 sequence: CASSSRSPSGRTQLLGDTQYF. In DNA form, the CDR3 reads TGTGCCAGCAGTTCTCGTTCCCCTAGCGGGAGGACCCAGCTACTGGGAGATACGCAGTATTTT.